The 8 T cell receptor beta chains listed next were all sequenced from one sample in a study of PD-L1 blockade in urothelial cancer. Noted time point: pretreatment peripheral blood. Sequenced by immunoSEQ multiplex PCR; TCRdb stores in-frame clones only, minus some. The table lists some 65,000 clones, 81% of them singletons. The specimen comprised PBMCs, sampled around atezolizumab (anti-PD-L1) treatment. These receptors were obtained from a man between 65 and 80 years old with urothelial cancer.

The CDR3 sequence: CASSIQGTISYEQYF. DNA of the CDR3: TGTGCCAGTAGTATCCAGGGGACAATCTCCTACGAGCAGTACTTC. This chain joins TRBV19 and TRBJ2-7, with a weak D call TRBD1 (6 bases). This CDR3 spans 15 amino acids. Trimming removed 3 bases from V and 0 bases from J, with 12 bases in between. Germline V gene sequence: CDR1 LNHDA, CDR2 SQIVND (reference sequence).

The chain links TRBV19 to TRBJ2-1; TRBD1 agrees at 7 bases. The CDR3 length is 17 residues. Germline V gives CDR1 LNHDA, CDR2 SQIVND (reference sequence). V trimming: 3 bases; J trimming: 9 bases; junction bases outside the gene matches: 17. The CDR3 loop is CASSMLPRQGSRGEQFF. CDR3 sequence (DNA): TGTGCCAGTAGTATGTTACCCCGACAGGGAAGTCGCGGTGAGCAGTTCTTC.

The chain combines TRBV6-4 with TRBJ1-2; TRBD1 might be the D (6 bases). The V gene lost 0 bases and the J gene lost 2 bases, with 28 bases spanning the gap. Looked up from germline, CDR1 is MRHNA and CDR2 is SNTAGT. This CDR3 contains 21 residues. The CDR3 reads CASSDSGFGKQGVQGNYGYTF. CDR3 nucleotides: TGTGCCAGCAGTGACTCGGGGTTTGGTAAACAGGGAGTCCAAGGCAACTATGGCTACACCTTC.

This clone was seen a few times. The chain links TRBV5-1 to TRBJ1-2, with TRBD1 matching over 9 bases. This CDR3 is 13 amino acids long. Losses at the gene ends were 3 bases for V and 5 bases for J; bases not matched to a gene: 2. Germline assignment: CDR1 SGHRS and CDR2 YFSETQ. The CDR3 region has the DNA TGCGCCAGCAGCTGGGGACAGGGATATGGCTACACCTTC. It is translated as CASSWGQGYGYTF.

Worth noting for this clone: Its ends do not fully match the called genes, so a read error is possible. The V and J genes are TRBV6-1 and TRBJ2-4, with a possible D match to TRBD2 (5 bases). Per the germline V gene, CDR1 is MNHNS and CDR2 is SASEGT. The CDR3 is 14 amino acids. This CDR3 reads CASTESLDGDIQYF. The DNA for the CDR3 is TGTGCAAGCACGGAGAGCCTCGACGGGGACATTCAGTACTTC.

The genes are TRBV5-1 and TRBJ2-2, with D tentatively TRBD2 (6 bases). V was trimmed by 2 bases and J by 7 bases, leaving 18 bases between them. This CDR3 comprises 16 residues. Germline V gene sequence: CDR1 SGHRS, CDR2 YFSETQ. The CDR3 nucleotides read TGCGCCAGCAGCTTTCCTCGAGGAGGGGCGGGCGGGGAGCTGTTTTTT. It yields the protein CASSFPRGGAGGELFF.

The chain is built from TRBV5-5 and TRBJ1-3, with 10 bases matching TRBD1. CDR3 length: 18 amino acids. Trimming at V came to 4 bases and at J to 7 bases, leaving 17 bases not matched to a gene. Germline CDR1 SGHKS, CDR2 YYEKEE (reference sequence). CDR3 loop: CASSPGTGANPPRNTIYF. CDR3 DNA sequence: TGTGCCAGCAGCCCCGGGACAGGGGCTAATCCCCCGAGGAACACCATATATTTT. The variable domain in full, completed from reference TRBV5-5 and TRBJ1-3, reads DAGVTQSPTHLIKTRGQQVTLRCSPISGHKSVSWYQQVLGQGPQFIFQYYEKEERGRGNFPDRFSARQFPNYSSELNVNALLLGDSALYLCASSPGTGANPPRNTIYFGEGSWLTVV.

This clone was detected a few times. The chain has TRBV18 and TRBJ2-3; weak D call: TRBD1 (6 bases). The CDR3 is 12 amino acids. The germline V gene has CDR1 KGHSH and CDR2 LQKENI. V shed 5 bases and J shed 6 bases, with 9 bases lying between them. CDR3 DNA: TGTGCCAGCTCATCTACAGGGGATACGCAGTATTTT. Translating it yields CASSSTGDTQYF.